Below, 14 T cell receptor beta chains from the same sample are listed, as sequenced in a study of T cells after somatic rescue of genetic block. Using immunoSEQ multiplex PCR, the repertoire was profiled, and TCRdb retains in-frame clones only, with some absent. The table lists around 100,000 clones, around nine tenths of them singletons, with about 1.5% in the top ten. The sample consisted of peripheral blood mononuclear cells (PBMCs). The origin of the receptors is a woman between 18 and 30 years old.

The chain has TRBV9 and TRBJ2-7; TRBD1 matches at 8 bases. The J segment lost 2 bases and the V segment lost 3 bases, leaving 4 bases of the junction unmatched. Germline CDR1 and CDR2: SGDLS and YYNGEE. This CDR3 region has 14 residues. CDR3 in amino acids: CASSAGTGPYEQYF. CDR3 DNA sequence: TGTGCCAGCAGCGCCGGGACAGGCCCCTACGAGCAGTACTTC.

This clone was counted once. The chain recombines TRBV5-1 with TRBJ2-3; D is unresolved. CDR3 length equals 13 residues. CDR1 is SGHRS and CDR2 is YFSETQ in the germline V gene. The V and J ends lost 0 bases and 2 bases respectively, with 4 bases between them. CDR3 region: CASSLVPTDTQYF. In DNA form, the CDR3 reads TGCGCCAGCAGCTTGGTACCCACAGATACGCAGTATTTT.

The CDR3 DNA sequence: TGTGCCAGCAGCCTGACAGGGGCGCAAAATAATTCACCCCTCCACTTT. Amino acid sequence: CASSLTGAQNNSPLHF. The chain employs TRBV7-8 and TRBJ1-6; the match to TRBD1 covers 8 bases. Trimming took 5 bases from V and 5 from J; bases not matched to a gene: 8. CDR3 length: 16 amino acids. Germline V gene data show CDR1 as SGHVS and CDR2 as FQNEAQ.

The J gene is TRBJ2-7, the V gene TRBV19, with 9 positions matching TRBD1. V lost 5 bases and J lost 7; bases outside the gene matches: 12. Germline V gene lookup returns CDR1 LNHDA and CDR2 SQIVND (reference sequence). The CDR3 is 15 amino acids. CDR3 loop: CASSRWTGAYEEQYF. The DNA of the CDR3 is TGTGCCAGTAGTCGATGGACAGGGGCCTACGAAGAGCAGTACTTC.

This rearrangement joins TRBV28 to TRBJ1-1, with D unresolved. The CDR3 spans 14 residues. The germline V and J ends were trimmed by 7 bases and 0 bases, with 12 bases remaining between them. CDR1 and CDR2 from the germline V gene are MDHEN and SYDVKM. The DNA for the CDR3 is TGTGCCAGCACCGTGGGTGGGTTGAACACTGAAGCTTTCTTT. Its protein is CASTVGGLNTEAFF.

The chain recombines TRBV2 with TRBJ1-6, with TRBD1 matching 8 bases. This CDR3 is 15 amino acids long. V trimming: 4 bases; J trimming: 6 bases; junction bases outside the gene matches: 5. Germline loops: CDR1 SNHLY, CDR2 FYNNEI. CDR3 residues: CASSVRTGTNSPLHF. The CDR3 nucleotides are TGTGCCAGCAGTGTCCGGACAGGGACTAATTCACCCCTCCACTTT.

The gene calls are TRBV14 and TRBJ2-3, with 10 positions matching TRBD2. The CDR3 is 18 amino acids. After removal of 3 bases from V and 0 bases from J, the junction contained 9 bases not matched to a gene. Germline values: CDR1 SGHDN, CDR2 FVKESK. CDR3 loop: CASSHSTGTSDSTDTQYF. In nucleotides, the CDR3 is TGTGCCAGCAGCCATAGTACCGGGACTAGCGACAGCACAGATACGCAGTATTTT.

CDR3 amino acids: CAISPGTLPYTF. Here the CDR3 DNA reads TGTGCCATCAGCCCCGGGACCCTCCCCTACACCTTC. V gene TRBV10-3 combines with J gene TRBJ1-2, with a weak D call TRBD1 (5 bases). The CDR3 spans 12 residues. Trimming shortened V by 6 bases and J by 10 bases, and 15 bases separated the two germline ends. Per the germline V gene, CDR1 is ENHRY and CDR2 is SYGVKD.

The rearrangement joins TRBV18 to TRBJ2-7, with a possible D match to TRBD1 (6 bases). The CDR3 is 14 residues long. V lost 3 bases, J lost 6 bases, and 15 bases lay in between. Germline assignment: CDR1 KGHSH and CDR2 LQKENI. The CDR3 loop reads CASSPIWGQGEQYF. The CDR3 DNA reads TGTGCCAGCTCACCGATTTGGGGGCAAGGCGAGCAGTACTTC.

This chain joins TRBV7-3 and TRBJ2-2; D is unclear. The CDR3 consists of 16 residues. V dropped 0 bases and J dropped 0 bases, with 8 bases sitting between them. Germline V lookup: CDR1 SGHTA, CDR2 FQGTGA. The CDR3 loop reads CASSLTIQPNTGELFF. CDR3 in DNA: TGTGCCAGCAGCTTAACCATACAGCCGAACACCGGGGAGCTGTTTTTT.

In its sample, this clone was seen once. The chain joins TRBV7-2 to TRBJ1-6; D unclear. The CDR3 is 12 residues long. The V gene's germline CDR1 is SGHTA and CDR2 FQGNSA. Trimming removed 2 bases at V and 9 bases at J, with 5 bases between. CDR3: CASSLFVSPLHF. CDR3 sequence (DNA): TGTGCCAGCAGCTTATTTGTTTCACCCCTCCACTTT.

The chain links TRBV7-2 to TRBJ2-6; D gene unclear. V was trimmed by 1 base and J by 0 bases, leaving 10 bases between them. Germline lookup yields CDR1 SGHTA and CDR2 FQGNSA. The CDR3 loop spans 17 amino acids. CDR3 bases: TGTGCCAGCAGCTTAGTAGCTACGCCCTCTGGGGCCAACGTCCTGACTTTC. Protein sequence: CASSLVATPSGANVLTF.

CDR3 in DNA: TGCGCCAGCAGCTTGGGACAGGGAATGAACACTGAAGCTTTCTTT. Its protein product is CASSLGQGMNTEAFF. This chain joins TRBV5-1 and TRBJ1-1; the match to TRBD1 covers 7 bases. Losses at the gene ends were 0 bases for V and 0 bases for J; bases not matched to a gene: 2. Per germline, CDR1 SGHRS and CDR2 YFSETQ. This CDR3 is 15 amino acids long.

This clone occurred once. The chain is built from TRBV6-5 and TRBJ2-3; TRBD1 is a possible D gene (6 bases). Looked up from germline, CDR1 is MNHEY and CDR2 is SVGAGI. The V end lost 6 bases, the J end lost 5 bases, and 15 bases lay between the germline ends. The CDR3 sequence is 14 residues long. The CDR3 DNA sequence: TGTGCCAGCAGCCCTGACAGGAGGAGAGATACGCAGTATTTT. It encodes CASSPDRRRDTQYF.